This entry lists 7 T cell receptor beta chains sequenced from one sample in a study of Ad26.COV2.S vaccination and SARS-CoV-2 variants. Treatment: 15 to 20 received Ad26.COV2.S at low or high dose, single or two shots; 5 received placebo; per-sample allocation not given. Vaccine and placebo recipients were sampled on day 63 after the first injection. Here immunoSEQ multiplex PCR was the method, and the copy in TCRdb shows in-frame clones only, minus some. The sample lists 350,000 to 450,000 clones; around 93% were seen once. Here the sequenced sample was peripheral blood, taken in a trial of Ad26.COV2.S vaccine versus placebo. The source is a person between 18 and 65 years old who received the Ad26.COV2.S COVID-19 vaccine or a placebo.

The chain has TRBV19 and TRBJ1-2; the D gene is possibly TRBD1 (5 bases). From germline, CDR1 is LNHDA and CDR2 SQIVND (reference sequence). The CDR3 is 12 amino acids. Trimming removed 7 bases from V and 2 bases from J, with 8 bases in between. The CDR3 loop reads CASKAGNYGYTF. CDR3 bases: TGTGCCAGTAAAGCAGGGAACTATGGCTACACCTTC.

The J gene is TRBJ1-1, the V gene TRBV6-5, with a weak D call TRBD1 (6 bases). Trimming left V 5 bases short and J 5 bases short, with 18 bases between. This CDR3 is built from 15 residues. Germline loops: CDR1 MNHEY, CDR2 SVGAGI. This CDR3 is CASSTPNRVGTEAFF. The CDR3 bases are TGTGCCAGCAGTACCCCTAACAGGGTGGGGACTGAAGCTTTCTTT.

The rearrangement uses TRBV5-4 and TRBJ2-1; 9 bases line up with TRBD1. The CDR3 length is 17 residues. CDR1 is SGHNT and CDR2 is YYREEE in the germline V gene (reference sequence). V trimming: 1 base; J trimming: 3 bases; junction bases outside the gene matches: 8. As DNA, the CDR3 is TGTGCCAGCAGCTTGCCCAGGGGGGACAGGGACTACAATGAGCAGTTCTTC. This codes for CASSLPRGDRDYNEQFF.

CDR3 in DNA: TGTGCCAGCAGTAGCGGGGGGGCCCGGCTCAATGAGCAGTTCTTC. It specifies CASSSGGARLNEQFF. This rearrangement joins TRBV6-6 to TRBJ2-1, with 10 bases identical to TRBD2. This CDR3 comprises 15 residues. Germline-derived CDR1 and CDR2 are MNHNY and SVGAGI (reference sequence). The V gene end was trimmed by 5 bases and the J gene end by 6 bases; junction bases not matched to a gene: 7.

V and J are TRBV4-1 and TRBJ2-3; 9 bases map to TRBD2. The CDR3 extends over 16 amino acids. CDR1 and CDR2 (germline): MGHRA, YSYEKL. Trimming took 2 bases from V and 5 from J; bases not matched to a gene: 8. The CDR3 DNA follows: TGCGCCAGCAGCCAATTCGGACTAGCGCGGGAAGATACGCAGTATTTT. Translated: CASSQFGLAREDTQYF.

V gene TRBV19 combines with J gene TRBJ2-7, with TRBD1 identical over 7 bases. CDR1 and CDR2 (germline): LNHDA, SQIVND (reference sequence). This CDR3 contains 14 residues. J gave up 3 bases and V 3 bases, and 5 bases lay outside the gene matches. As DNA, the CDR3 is TGTGCCAGTAGTATCTCGGCAGGGGGCTACGAGCAGTACTTC. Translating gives CASSISAGGYEQYF.

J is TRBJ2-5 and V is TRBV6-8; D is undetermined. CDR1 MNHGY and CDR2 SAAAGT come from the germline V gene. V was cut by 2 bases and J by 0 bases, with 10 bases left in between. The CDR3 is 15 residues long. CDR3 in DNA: TGTGCCAGCAGTTACCTGCCGGGCTACCAAGAGACCCAGTACTTC. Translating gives CASSYLPGYQETQYF.